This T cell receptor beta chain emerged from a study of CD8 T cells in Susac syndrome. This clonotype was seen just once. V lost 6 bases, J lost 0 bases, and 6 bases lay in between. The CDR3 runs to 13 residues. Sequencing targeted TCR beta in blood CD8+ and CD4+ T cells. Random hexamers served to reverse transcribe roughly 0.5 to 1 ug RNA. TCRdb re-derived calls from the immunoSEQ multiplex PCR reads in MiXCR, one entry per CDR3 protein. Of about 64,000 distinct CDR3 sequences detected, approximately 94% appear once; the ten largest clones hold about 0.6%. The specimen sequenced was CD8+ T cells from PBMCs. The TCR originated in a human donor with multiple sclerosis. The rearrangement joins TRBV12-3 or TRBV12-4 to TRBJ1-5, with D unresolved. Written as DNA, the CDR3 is TGTGCCAGCAGGGGGTTTAGCAATCAGCCCCAGCATTTT. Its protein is CASRGFSNQPQHF.